The clone carrying this TCR beta chain was picked up many times. Its antigen is not identified. The sample originates from a study of metastatic and nonmetastatic thyroid tumors. The wider study: Samples came from malignant and benign thyroid patients, and repertoires were compared across blood and tumor or nodule tissue. Study-level findings and limits: In blood and tumor, TCR beta diversity was reportedly significantly higher in malignant thyroid tumors than in benign nodules.

This CDR3 region has 15 residues. Germline V lookup: CDR1 SGHRS, CDR2 YFSETQ. The V gene end was trimmed by 4 bases and the J gene end by 4 bases; junction bases not matched to a gene: 6. In the authors' workflow: A distant-metastasis classifier for papillary thyroid cancer was built using CDR3 differences across clinicopathological groups. TCRdb reprocessed the PCR reads using MiXCR. The V and J calls follow TCRdb's processing rather than the paper's. The sample shows tens of thousands of clones, around 10% of them seen only once. Prior to thyroid surgery, none of the patients had received any treatment.

The TCR sequence derives from a female donor with papillary thyroid cancer or a benign thyroid nodule (not recorded which). Some clones in this sample may be carry-over from other donors' samples. Sequencing was done on a sample of blood. The chain couples TRBV5-1 to TRBJ1-4; TRBD1 matches 8 bases. The chain's CDR3 is CASSPQGAINEKLFF. The CDR3 DNA reads as TGCGCCAGCAGCCCCCAGGGGGCGATTAATGAAAAACTGTTTTTT.